A single sample is the source of the 25 T cell receptor beta chains below, sequenced in a study of blood T cell repertoires in COVID-19. Data came from immunoSEQ multiplex PCR; TCRdb stores just in-frame clones and leaves some out. The sample has 260,000 or so clones, over 75% seen once; the top ten hold more than 7.5%. Source material: peripheral blood. These receptors were collected from a young man with active or convalescent COVID-19.

The chain has TRBV7-6 and TRBJ2-1; a weak D match, TRBD1 (6 bases). The germline gives CDR1 SGHVS, CDR2 FNYEAQ. The CDR3 covers 15 residues. Trimming took off 5 bases at V and 2 bases at J, with 13 bases between the two ends. The CDR3: CASSAQGSPYNEQFF. The CDR3 DNA is TGTGCCAGCAGCGCCCAGGGGTCCCCCTACAATGAGCAGTTCTTC.

The rearrangement uses TRBV27 and TRBJ2-7; tentative D call: TRBD1 (7 bases). The CDR3 runs to 20 residues. The V end lost 5 bases, the J end lost 2 bases, and 31 bases lay between the germline ends. Per germline, CDR1 MNHEY and CDR2 SMNVEV (reference sequence). The CDR3 nucleotides read TGTGCCAGCAGTCCGCGGGGAGGAGGGGGCGCGAGTAAACGTCCCTACGAGCAGTACTTC. It encodes CASSPRGGGGASKRPYEQYF.

The chain recombines TRBV9 with TRBJ2-1, with D perhaps TRBD1 (5 bases). The CDR3 is 16 residues long. V dropped 3 bases and J dropped 5 bases, with 18 bases sitting between them. Germline CDR1 reads SGDLS; CDR2 reads YYNGEE. As DNA, the CDR3 is TGTGCCAGCAGCGGCGAAGAAGGGGATGTCCACAATGAGCAGTTCTTC. As protein: CASSGEEGDVHNEQFF.

The chain carries TRBV10-3 and TRBJ2-7; 11 bases fit TRBD1. Per the germline V gene, CDR1 is ENHRY and CDR2 is SYGVKD. This CDR3 is built from 13 residues. The J segment lost 7 bases and the V segment lost 6 bases, leaving 5 bases of the junction unmatched. CDR3 in amino acids: CAIRSDRGREQYF. As DNA, the CDR3 is TGTGCCATCAGGTCGGACAGGGGGCGGGAGCAGTACTTC.

This rearrangement joins TRBV4-3 to TRBJ2-7; maybe TRBD2 (7 bases). CDR3 length equals 16 residues. The germline V gene encodes CDR1 LGHNA and CDR2 YSLEER. V shed 1 base and J shed 2 bases, with 15 bases lying between them. The CDR3 DNA follows: TGCGCCAGCAGCCAAGGGGCGGGGGCCAATCCCTACGAGCAGTACTTC. Translated: CASSQGAGANPYEQYF.

V usage is TRBV19 and J usage is TRBJ2-2, with 7 bases identical to TRBD1. Germline V gene data show CDR1 as LNHDA and CDR2 as SQIVND (reference sequence). The CDR3 consists of 15 residues. The ends lost 11 bases at V and 0 bases at J; junction bases unmatched: 9. The DNA for the CDR3 is TGTGCCGCTAGAGGGGGCCTTCCGAACACCGGGGAGCTGTTTTTT. This translates into CAARGGLPNTGELFF.

V usage is TRBV5-1 and J usage is TRBJ2-5; D ambiguous. The CDR3 spans 13 residues. In germline, CDR1 is SGHRS, CDR2 YFSETQ. Trimming removed 2 bases at V and 3 bases at J, with 8 bases between. The CDR3 sequence is CASSFIREETQYF. The CDR3 DNA is TGCGCCAGCAGCTTCATACGGGAAGAGACCCAGTACTTC.

This chain links TRBV27 with TRBJ2-7; a possible D gene is TRBD1 (5 bases). V was clipped by 2 bases and J by 3 bases, with 11 bases between them. Germline CDR1 MNHEY, CDR2 SMNVEV (reference sequence). This CDR3 spans 14 amino acids. This CDR3 is CASSLTGANYEQYF. In nucleotides, the CDR3 is TGTGCCAGCAGTTTAACAGGTGCCAACTACGAGCAGTACTTC.

The table lists this clone with a count of one. Other DNA variants within this sample encode the same CDR3. This chain connects TRBV9 to TRBJ2-5; D may be TRBD2 (5 bases). This CDR3 has 14 residues. Deletions cut 0 bases from V and 2 bases from J, with 8 bases between. The germline CDR1 and CDR2 sequences are SGDLS and YYNGEE. The CDR3 sequence is CASSVGRTQETQYF. CDR3 DNA sequence: TGTGCCAGCAGCGTAGGTCGGACTCAAGAGACCCAGTACTTC.

This chain uses TRBV7-9 with TRBJ2-7, with 8 bases that match TRBD2. The V and J ends lost 1 base and 6 bases, in that order; junction bases with no gene match: 11. Looked up from germline, CDR1 is SEHNR and CDR2 is FQNEAQ (reference sequence). This CDR3 is built from 16 residues. CDR3 sequence: CASSLERGGGLGEQYF. The CDR3 DNA sequence: TGTGCCAGCAGCTTAGAGAGAGGCGGGGGGCTGGGCGAGCAGTACTTC.

V and J are TRBV4-1 and TRBJ2-5; TRBD2 matches 9 bases. With V trimmed by 2 bases and J by 5 bases, 6 bases remained unmatched. Germline V gene data show CDR1 as MGHRA and CDR2 as YSYEKL. This CDR3 has 15 residues. The CDR3 DNA reads TGCGCCAGCAGCCAACAAGCGGGGGGACGGGAGACCCAGTACTTC. This encodes CASSQQAGGRETQYF.

This clone occurred a few times. The chain is built from TRBV11-3 and TRBJ2-1; 12 bases map to TRBD2. Germline loops: CDR1 SGHNT, CDR2 YENEEA. This CDR3 has 13 amino acids. The V gene end was trimmed by 8 bases and the J gene end by 6 bases; junction bases not matched to a gene: 2. This CDR3 is CASATSGGNEQFF. The CDR3 DNA reads TGTGCCAGCGCGACTAGCGGGGGCAATGAGCAGTTCTTC.

The rearrangement uses TRBV5-4 and TRBJ2-7, with 10 nucleotides matching TRBD1. The V gene's germline CDR1 is SGHNT and CDR2 YYREEE (reference sequence). The CDR3 has 15 amino acids. Trimming took 3 bases from V and 4 from J; bases not matched to a gene: 7. In DNA, the CDR3 is TGTGCCAGCAGCTCAGGTAGGACAGGGGGATACGAGCAGTACTTC. It is translated as CASSSGRTGGYEQYF.

The chain recombines TRBV3-1 (or the pseudogene TRBV3-2) with TRBJ1-1, with a tentative D call TRBD1 (6 bases). There are 14 residues in the CDR3. Germline CDR1 is LGHDT and CDR2 is YNNKEL (reference sequence). The ends were cut back, 4 bases at V and 2 bases at J, with 11 bases in the middle. The CDR3 reads CASSPGQYNTEAFF. The CDR3 region has the DNA TGTGCCAGCAGCCCTGGACAGTATAACACTGAAGCTTTCTTT.

The J gene is TRBJ1-3, the V gene TRBV6-5; the D is unclear. The germline gives CDR1 MNHEY, CDR2 SVGAGI. The CDR3 runs 13 residues. Trimming took 8 bases from V and 0 from J, leaving 8 bases between them. CDR3 in amino acids: CASVTTSGNTIYF. CDR3 DNA sequence: TGTGCCAGCGTCACAACCTCTGGAAACACCATATATTTT.

The CDR3 loop reads CASSFGTWDSGYTF. As DNA, the CDR3 is TGTGCCAGCAGCTTCGGGACATGGGATTCTGGCTACACCTTC. This chain links TRBV5-6 with TRBJ1-2, with D perhaps matching TRBD1 (6 bases). V lost 2 bases and J lost 7, with 15 bases in between. Germline V gene data show CDR1 as SGHDT and CDR2 as YYEEEE. This CDR3 has 14 amino acids.

This chain joins TRBV4-1 and TRBJ1-1, with 7 bases identical to TRBD1. The CDR3 is 20 residues long. With 0 bases clipped from V and 0 bases from J, the junction kept 16 bases outside the gene matches. The V gene's germline CDR1 is MGHRA and CDR2 YSYEKL. The CDR3 sequence is CASSQDWGTGTAFMNTEAFF. The CDR3 nucleotides are TGCGCCAGCAGCCAAGATTGGGGGACCGGGACAGCCTTCATGAACACTGAAGCTTTCTTT.

The chain couples TRBV29-1 to TRBJ2-7; 11 nucleotides agree with TRBD1. Trimming took 5 bases from V and 1 from J; bases not matched to a gene: 4. The CDR3 runs 14 residues. Germline CDR1 and CDR2: SQVTM and ANQGSEA. In DNA, the CDR3 is TGCAGCGTTTTGGGACAGGGGGGATCCTACGAGCAGTACTTC. Translation gives CSVLGQGGSYEQYF.

Only one count was recorded for this clone. V gene TRBV13 combines with J gene TRBJ2-5, with 7 nucleotides matching TRBD2. After removal of 3 bases from V and 4 bases from J, the junction contained 5 bases not matched to a gene. The CDR3 has 14 amino acids. Germline V lookup: CDR1 PRHDT, CDR2 FYEKMQ (reference sequence). The CDR3 nucleotides read TGTGCCAGCAGCTTGGGAGGGCCGGCAGAGACCCAGTACTTC. Protein: CASSLGGPAETQYF.

The rearrangement links TRBV5-6 to TRBJ1-5; D gene uncertain. V lost 4 bases to trimming and J lost 11 bases, with 16 bases between them. The CDR3 is 13 amino acids. CDR1 is SGHDT, CDR2 YYEEEE, per germline. In DNA, the CDR3 is TGTGCCAGCAGCAACCGGACTTCTCGAGCCCAGCATTTT. Residues: CASSNRTSRAQHF.

This sequence joins TRBV4-3 and TRBJ1-4; maybe TRBD1 (5 bases). V was cut by 0 bases and J by 7 bases, with 12 bases left in between. There are 15 residues in the CDR3. Per the germline V gene, CDR1 is LGHNA and CDR2 is YSLEER. CDR3 sequence: CASSQDQGLSEKLFF. In DNA, the CDR3 is TGCGCCAGCAGCCAAGATCAGGGATTGAGTGAAAAACTGTTTTTT.

The rearrangement links TRBV3-1 (or the pseudogene TRBV3-2) to TRBJ1-6, with D tentatively TRBD1 (6 bases). CDR3 length equals 15 residues. Germline V gene lookup returns CDR1 LGHDT and CDR2 YNNKEL (reference sequence). Trimming pared 7 bases from V and 5 bases from J, leaving 15 bases between. The chain's CDR3 is CASTYREEDNSPLHF. In DNA form, the CDR3 reads TGTGCCAGCACCTACAGGGAAGAAGATAATTCACCCCTCCACTTT.

This rearrangement joins TRBV14 to TRBJ1-4; 8 positions match TRBD1. The CDR3 has 13 residues. Germline trimming cut 1 base from V and 8 bases from J; bases unmatched to any gene: 0. The germline CDR1 and CDR2 sequences are SGHDN and FVKESK. CDR3 nucleotides: TGTGCCAGCAGCCAAGGACAGGGGGAAAAACTGTTTTTT. Translated: CASSQGQGEKLFF. The variable domain in full, completed from reference TRBV14 and TRBJ1-4, reads EAGVTQFPSHSVIEKGQTVTLRCDPISGHDNLYWYRRVMGKEIKFLLHFVKESKQDESGMPNNRFLAERTGGTYSTLKVQPAELEDSGVYFCASSQGQGEKLFFGSGTQLSVL.

This chain connects TRBV10-1 to TRBJ2-7; 11 nucleotides agree with TRBD1. Trimming took 6 bases from V and 3 from J; bases not matched to a gene: 1. Germline V gives CDR1 WNHNN, CDR2 SYGVQD (reference sequence). CDR3 length equals 13 residues. CDR3 sequence reads: CASSGTGGYEQYF. The CDR3 DNA follows: TGCGCCAGCAGCGGGACAGGGGGCTACGAGCAGTACTTC.

This clone appeared a single time. The chain combines TRBV20-1 with TRBJ1-4; D is undetermined. Germline V gene lookup returns CDR1 DFQATT and CDR2 SNEGSKA (reference sequence). Trimming took 4 bases from V and 7 from J, leaving 4 bases between them. CDR3 length: 10 residues. Written as DNA, the CDR3 is TGCAGTGCTACTCGTGAAAAACTGTTTTTT. Translating it yields CSATREKLFF.